The clone carrying this TCR beta chain was seen a handful of times. This sample is drawn from a study of early T cells in non-severe SARS-CoV-2 infection. Whole-study context: The authors sequenced bulk RNA from unsorted whole blood, leaving chains unpaired.

V shed 6 bases, J shed 6 bases, and the junction held 16 bases outside the gene matches. The CDR3 length is 15 residues. From germline, CDR1 is DFQATT and CDR2 SNEGSKA (reference sequence). Unique molecular identifiers tagged individual cDNA molecules. In TCRdb, the 5' RACE reads were re-called with MiXCR into one record per CDR3 protein. The table has around 52,000 distinct CDR3 sequences, roughly 6.2% seen once. The sequenced sample was whole blood. The V call is TRBV20-1, the J call TRBJ2-7; 8 bases agree with TRBD1. The TCR comes from an adult who was a healthcare worker with PCR-confirmed SARS-CoV-2 infection or an uninfected control (not recorded which). The CDR3 loop is CSAATRTGRWGEQYF. CDR3 DNA sequence: TGCAGTGCGGCGACTCGGACAGGGAGGTGGGGCGAGCAGTACTTC.